What follows are 30 T cell receptor beta chains derived from one specimen sequenced in a study of T cells in Graves' hyperthyroidism and ophthalmopathy. TCR beta CDR3 regions were amplified from RNA transcripts. During a first-round RT-PCR of the TCR CDR3, the HTBI primer set was used. Via MiXCR, TCRdb re-called the multiplex PCR reads, giving one row per CDR3 protein. Here the sample spans 300,000 to 450,000 distinct CDR3 sequences, about 15% being singletons. Source material: blood. These receptors came from a woman in her twenties or thirties with Graves' hyperthyroidism.

This clonotype was seen at least ten times. The rearrangement joins TRBV28 to TRBJ2-3, with 7 bases fitting TRBD1. V was pared by 2 bases and J by 2 bases, with 4 bases of the junction left unmatched. CDR1 is MDHEN and CDR2 is SYDVKM in the germline V gene. The length of the CDR3 is 15 residues. The CDR3 nucleotides are TGTGCCAGCAGTTTAAGTGACAGGGCCACAGATACGCAGTATTTT. Protein product: CASSLSDRATDTQYF. Looking up the rest from reference TRBV28 and TRBJ2-3 gives the full variable domain: DVKVTQSSRYLVKRTGEKVFLECVQDMDHENMFWYRQDPGLGLRLIYFSYDVKMKEKGDIPEGYSVSREKKERFSLILESASTNQTSMYLCASSLSDRATDTQYFGPGTRLTVL.

The V call is TRBV7-9, the J call TRBJ2-2; TRBD2 agrees at 11 bases. The length of the CDR3 is 15 residues. Germline CDR1 reads SEHNR; CDR2 reads FQNEAQ (reference sequence). Trimming at V came to 7 bases and at J to 0 bases, leaving 1 base not matched to a gene. The CDR3 nucleotides are TGTGCCAGCACTAGCGGGAGGCCGAACACCGGGGAGCTGTTTTTT. Translating gives CASTSGRPNTGELFF.

This clonotype has just a few counts. V is TRBV7-9 and J is TRBJ2-7; no clear D. V shed 5 bases and J shed 0 bases, with 17 bases lying between them. The CDR3 runs 16 residues. Germline values: CDR1 SEHNR, CDR2 FQNEAQ (reference sequence). The CDR3 DNA is TGTGCCAGCAGCCGATACGAAACGGTGGCCTCCTACGAGCAGTACTTC. As protein: CASSRYETVASYEQYF.

The sample holds a few counts of this clonotype. The chain couples TRBV28 to TRBJ2-3, with 9 nucleotides matching TRBD2. The trim removed 4 bases at V and 5 bases at J, leaving 13 bases unmatched. The CDR3 is 17 amino acids. CDR1 MDHEN and CDR2 SYDVKM come from the germline V gene. CDR3 sequence: CASSSSVMGTSLDTQYF. The DNA for the CDR3 is TGTGCCAGCAGTTCCAGTGTAATGGGGACTAGCCTAGATACGCAGTATTTT.

The genes are TRBV6-5 and TRBJ2-1, with 8 bases aligning to TRBD2. This CDR3 comprises 15 residues. CDR1 is MNHEY, CDR2 SVGAGI, per germline. Trimming cost V 6 bases and J 3 bases; bases outside gene matches: 7. In DNA form, the CDR3 reads TGTGCCAGCAGCTCTACTAGCGGAAACTACAATGAGCAGTTCTTC. As protein: CASSSTSGNYNEQFF.

The J gene is TRBJ2-5, the V gene TRBV7-2; 9 nucleotides agree with TRBD2. Germline lookup yields CDR1 SGHTA and CDR2 FQGNSA. The CDR3 spans 15 residues. With 1 base clipped from V and 10 bases from J, the junction kept 10 bases outside the gene matches. The CDR3 DNA reads TGTGCCAGCAGCTTAGACTGGCGGGCGGGGGGGGTCCAGTACTTC. This codes for CASSLDWRAGGVQYF.

The chain recombines TRBV27 with TRBJ2-3; a weak D match, TRBD2 (6 bases). The CDR3 loop spans 13 amino acids. V shed 7 bases and J shed 1 base, with 9 bases lying between them. Germline values: CDR1 MNHEY, CDR2 SMNVEV (reference sequence). The CDR3 bases are TGTGCCAGCACATTAGCGGGCACAGATACGCAGTATTTT. Protein: CASTLAGTDTQYF.

V is TRBV3-1 and J is TRBJ1-2; TRBD1 agrees at 9 bases. Per the germline V gene, CDR1 is LGHDT and CDR2 is YNNKEL (reference sequence). Trimming cost V 1 base and J 8 bases; bases outside gene matches: 5. The CDR3 spans 14 residues. CDR3 nucleotides: TGTGCCAGCAGCCAAGGGGACAGGGTAGGAGGCTACACCTTC. Translating gives CASSQGDRVGGYTF.

This clonotype was observed many times. The chain combines TRBV7-9 with TRBJ2-3; 7 bases are shared with TRBD2. CDR1 SEHNR and CDR2 FQNEAQ come from the germline V gene (reference sequence). The CDR3 is 14 amino acids. Trimming at V came to 5 bases and at J to 4 bases, leaving 6 bases not matched to a gene. The CDR3 protein is CASSLAAGADTQYF. Written as DNA, the CDR3 is TGTGCCAGCAGCCTGGCGGCGGGAGCAGATACGCAGTATTTT.

This clonotype occurred many times. The V gene is TRBV12-3 or TRBV12-4, the J gene TRBJ2-3, with TRBD2 matching 11 bases. The CDR3 runs to 16 residues. J was trimmed by 2 bases and V by 6 bases; bases with no gene match: 7. Here the CDR3 DNA reads TGTGCCAGCAGCTCGGGACTAGCGGAAGCCACAGATACGCAGTATTTT. Encoded protein: CASSSGLAEATDTQYF.

The chain couples TRBV15 to TRBJ2-3, with 12 bases lining up with TRBD1. Germline V gene lookup returns CDR1 LNHNV and CDR2 YYDKDF (reference sequence). The CDR3 is made up of 16 amino acids. Unmatched junction bases numbered 0, after V lost 0 bases and J lost 2 bases. The CDR3 reads CATSREGQGATDTQYF. In nucleotides, the CDR3 is TGTGCCACCAGCAGAGAGGGACAGGGGGCCACAGATACGCAGTATTTT.

This clonotype was seen more than once but under ten times. The chain links TRBV7-9 to TRBJ1-1, with a possible D match to TRBD1 (5 bases). V lost 2 bases and J lost 4, with 11 bases in between. This CDR3 is built from 14 residues. From germline, CDR1 is SEHNR and CDR2 FQNEAQ (reference sequence). In nucleotides, the CDR3 is TGTGCCAGCAGCTTATCCCCAGGGACCACTGAAGCTTTCTTT. This gives the protein CASSLSPGTTEAFF.

V is TRBV6-1 and J is TRBJ2-5, with 13 bases fitting TRBD2. CDR1 and CDR2 from the germline V gene are MNHNS and SASEGT. The CDR3 covers 15 residues. Trimming cost V 7 bases and J 2 bases; bases outside gene matches: 4. CDR3 amino acids: CASKLGLAGQETQYF. CDR3 in DNA: TGTGCCAGCAAGTTGGGACTAGCGGGGCAAGAGACCCAGTACTTC.

This clonotype occurred many times. The V and J genes are TRBV18 and TRBJ2-1, with D perhaps assigned TRBD1 or TRBD2 (5 bases each). The V end was cut by 4 bases, the J end by 5 bases, with 9 bases between. The CDR3 has 13 amino acids. Germline CDR1 KGHSH, CDR2 LQKENI. The CDR3 reads CASSRDGDNEQFF. As DNA, the CDR3 is TGTGCCAGCTCACGGGACGGCGACAATGAGCAGTTCTTC.

This clonotype was counted at least ten times. The rearrangement joins TRBV7-9 to TRBJ2-7, with D unclear. The ends were cut back, 5 bases at V and 7 bases at J, with 15 bases in the middle. Germline V gives CDR1 SEHNR, CDR2 FQNEAQ (reference sequence). This CDR3 is built from 13 residues. For the CDR3, the DNA is TGTGCCAGCAGCCAAGACGGTGTACGGGAGCAGTACTTC. It specifies CASSQDGVREQYF.

The table lists this clonotype with a few counts. The chain couples TRBV6-5 to TRBJ2-2, with 7 bases that match TRBD1. CDR1 MNHEY and CDR2 SVGAGI come from the germline V gene. This CDR3 spans 17 amino acids. V lost 2 bases to trimming and J lost 4 bases; unmatched junction nucleotides: 10. CDR3 nucleotide sequence: TGTGCCAGCAGTTACCCCGCGGACAGGTCTGGCACCGGGGAGCTGTTTTTT. Its translation: CASSYPADRSGTGELFF.

The sample holds many counts of this clonotype. V gene TRBV11-2 combines with J gene TRBJ1-2; TRBD1 is a possible D gene (6 bases). The CDR3 has 16 residues. The germline CDR1 and CDR2 sequences are SGHAT and FQNNGV. Trimming removed 6 bases from V and 3 bases from J, with 20 bases in between. This chain's CDR3 is CASSLHRDTEYYGYTF. Here the CDR3 DNA reads TGTGCCAGCAGTCTTCACCGGGACACCGAATACTATGGCTACACCTTC.

This clonotype has a handful of counts. The rearrangement uses TRBV5-1 and TRBJ2-5; D may be TRBD1 (5 bases). V lost 1 base to trimming and J lost 1 base, with 8 bases between them. Germline V CDR1 and CDR2: SGHRS, YFSETQ. This CDR3 is built from 14 residues. CDR3 nucleotides: TGCGCCAGCAGCTTGCCCCAGGGCCAAGAGACCCAGTACTTC. This codes for CASSLPQGQETQYF.

This clonotype was seen only a few times. The chain carries TRBV10-3 and TRBJ2-3; 8 positions agree with TRBD2. Trimming removed 5 bases from V and 2 bases from J; junction bases left unmatched: 9. There are 16 residues in the CDR3. Germline CDR1 ENHRY, CDR2 SYGVKD. Here the CDR3 reads CAISYSGGANTDTQYF. In nucleotides, the CDR3 is TGTGCCATCAGTTATTCGGGGGGGGCTAACACAGATACGCAGTATTTT.

At least ten counts were recorded for this clonotype. The chain recombines TRBV6-1 with TRBJ2-7; 11 positions match TRBD1. The V segment lost 5 bases and the J segment 2 bases; nucleotides outside the gene matches: 11. This CDR3 is 17 amino acids long. Germline CDR1 reads MNHNS; CDR2 reads SASEGT. CDR3 region: CASSRPGTGGTTYEQYF. DNA for the CDR3: TGTGCCAGCAGTCGTCCCGGGACAGGGGGGACTACCTACGAGCAGTACTTC.

This clonotype was detected only a few times. J is TRBJ2-1 and V is TRBV7-9; 9 bases fit TRBD1. The V and J ends lost 4 bases and 7 bases, in that order; junction bases with no gene match: 8. The CDR3 runs 15 residues. CDR1 and CDR2 (germline): SEHNR, FQNEAQ (reference sequence). The CDR3: CASSSQGALTNEQFF. CDR3 coding DNA: TGTGCCAGCAGCTCACAGGGGGCCTTAACAAATGAGCAGTTCTTC.

The table lists this clonotype with many counts. The J gene is TRBJ2-1, the V gene TRBV2; a weak D match, TRBD2 (6 bases). Germline CDR1 and CDR2: SNHLY and FYNNEI. This CDR3 region has 12 residues. V was trimmed by 6 bases and J by 8 bases, leaving 11 bases between them. CDR3 in DNA: TGTGCCAGCAGCCCGACTAGTGATGAGCAGTTCTTC. As protein: CASSPTSDEQFF.

This clonotype was seen repeatedly, ten times or more. The V and J genes are TRBV6-5 and TRBJ2-7, with 7 nucleotides matching TRBD1. Germline-derived CDR1 and CDR2 are MNHEY and SVGAGI. The trim removed 5 bases at V and 5 bases at J, leaving 6 bases unmatched. CDR3 length: 13 amino acids. CDR3 loop: CASSKTGFDEQYF. The DNA for the CDR3 is TGTGCCAGCAGTAAGACAGGGTTCGACGAGCAGTACTTC.

This clonotype has only a few counts. The rearrangement uses TRBV5-1 and TRBJ1-3, with 8 bases fitting TRBD1. The CDR3 loop spans 15 amino acids. The ends lost 3 bases at V and 3 bases at J; junction bases unmatched: 5. Per germline, CDR1 SGHRS and CDR2 YFSETQ. CDR3 in amino acids: CASSSQGAHGNTIYF. The CDR3 coding sequence is TGCGCCAGCAGCTCCCAGGGGGCGCATGGAAACACCATATATTTT. Drawing the rest from reference TRBV5-1 and TRBJ1-3, the complete variable domain is KAGVTQTPRYLIKTRGQQVTLSCSPISGHRSVSWYQQTPGQGLQFLFEYFSETQRNKGNFPGRFSGRQFSNSRSEMNVSTLELGDSALYLCASSSQGAHGNTIYFGEGSWLTVV.

Many counts were recorded for this clonotype. The gene calls are TRBV20-1 and TRBJ2-7; 11 bases fit TRBD2. Unmatched junction bases numbered 7, after V lost 6 bases and J lost 3 bases. CDR3 length: 14 residues. The V gene's germline CDR1 is DFQATT and CDR2 SNEGSKA (reference sequence). CDR3 residues: CSATSGNQIYEQYF. The DNA for the CDR3 is TGCAGTGCGACTAGCGGGAATCAGATCTACGAGCAGTACTTC.

This clonotype was seen a handful of times. The CDR3 coding sequence is TGCGCCAGCAGCTATCCGGGAGGGAAGGAGCAGTACTTC. Translated: CASSYPGGKEQYF. The chain combines TRBV5-1 with TRBJ2-7; TRBD2 aligns across 8 bases. CDR1 is SGHRS and CDR2 is YFSETQ in the germline V gene. The CDR3 is 13 amino acids. J lost 7 bases, V lost 3 bases, and 6 bases had no gene match.

This chain uses TRBV27 with TRBJ2-1; 8 bases line up with TRBD2. The CDR3 consists of 16 residues. Germline V gene sequence: CDR1 MNHEY, CDR2 SMNVEV (reference sequence). J was trimmed by 1 base and V by 5 bases; bases with no gene match: 7. CDR3: CASSESGTSSYNEQFF. The CDR3 nucleotides read TGTGCCAGCAGTGAGTCCGGGACTAGTTCCTACAATGAGCAGTTCTTC.

This clonotype was seen ten or more times. The chain uses TRBV3-1 and TRBJ1-5, with D possibly being TRBD1 (5 bases). Germline V gene lookup returns CDR1 LGHDT and CDR2 YNNKEL (reference sequence). Deletions cut 2 bases from V and 8 bases from J, with 10 bases between. The CDR3 is 13 amino acids. The CDR3 DNA is TGTGCCAGCAGCCAACAGAAGGGGAAGCCCCAGCATTTT. Translated, it gives CASSQQKGKPQHF.

Many counts were recorded for this clonotype. The rearrangement uses TRBV20-1 and TRBJ1-1, with TRBD1 matching over 7 bases. CDR3 length: 14 amino acids. The V segment lost 0 bases and the J segment 6 bases; nucleotides outside the gene matches: 7. The germline CDR1 and CDR2 sequences are DFQATT and SNEGSKA (reference sequence). The CDR3 is CSARDHRQGPEAFF. CDR3 in DNA: TGCAGTGCTAGAGATCATCGACAGGGACCTGAAGCTTTCTTT.

This clonotype has more than one count but fewer than ten. V gene TRBV6-6 combines with J gene TRBJ2-7; 10 nucleotides match TRBD2. CDR3 size: 15 residues. Trimming at V came to 1 base and at J to 5 bases, leaving 5 bases not matched to a gene. Per the germline V gene, CDR1 is MNHNY and CDR2 is SVGAGI (reference sequence). CDR3 nucleotide sequence: TGTGCCAGCAGTTACTATCTAGCGGGAGTGAACGAGCAGTACTTC. This encodes CASSYYLAGVNEQYF.